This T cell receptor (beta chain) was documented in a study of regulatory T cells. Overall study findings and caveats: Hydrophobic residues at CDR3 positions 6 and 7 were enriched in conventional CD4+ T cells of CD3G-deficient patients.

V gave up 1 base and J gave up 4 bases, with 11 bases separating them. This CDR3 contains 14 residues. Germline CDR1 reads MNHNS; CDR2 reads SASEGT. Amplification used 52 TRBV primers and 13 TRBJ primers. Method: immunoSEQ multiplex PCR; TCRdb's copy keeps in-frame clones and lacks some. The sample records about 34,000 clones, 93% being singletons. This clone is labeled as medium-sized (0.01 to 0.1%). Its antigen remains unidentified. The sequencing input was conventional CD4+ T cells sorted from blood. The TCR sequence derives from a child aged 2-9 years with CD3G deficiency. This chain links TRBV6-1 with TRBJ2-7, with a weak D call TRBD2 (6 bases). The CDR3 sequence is CASSEGDGRYEQYF. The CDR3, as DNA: TGTGCCAGCAGTGAAGGCGACGGGAGATACGAGCAGTACTTC.